The sequence of this T cell receptor (beta chain) was determined in a study of blood T cells in healthy people across ages. As concerns this clonotype: A much larger clone sits a single nucleotide away, making a read error possible.

Using a J-beta primer mix together with a sample-barcoded 5' primer, a second PCR was run for roughly 7 to 12 cycles. Using its own MiXCR run on the 5' RACE reads, TCRdb lists one record per CDR3 protein. The table shows about 590,000 distinct CDR3 sequences, with 25% to 30% occurring only once. V shed 5 bases and J 5 bases; nucleotides not matched to a gene: 11. The germline V gene has CDR1 DFQATT and CDR2 SNEGSKA (reference sequence). CDR3 length equals 15 residues. Source material: blood. This sequence joins TRBV20-1 and TRBJ2-3; 9 bases match TRBD2. The sequence was collected from a woman of 80 years or more in good health. CDR3 region: CSAGKGLAGLDTQYF. The CDR3 coding sequence is TGCAGTGCTGGAAAGGGGCTAGCGGGGTTAGATACGCAGTATTTT.